This T cell receptor (beta chain) was observed in a study of cytomegalovirus exposure and HLA in healthy donors. Study-level findings and limits: Several top significant clusters appeared, in a later analysis, to be linked to common viral pathogens.

Primers: 60 Vbeta forward and 13 Jbeta reverse. Sequenced by immunoSEQ multiplex PCR; TCRdb stores in-frame clones only, minus some. The specimen's table records 60,000 to 75,000 clones. This CDR3 is 16 amino acids long. Germline-derived CDR1 and CDR2 are MDHEN and SYDVKM. V lost 6 bases to trimming and J lost 4 bases, with 19 bases between them. As regards this clone: Antigen specificity is unknown.

The TCR sequence derives from a woman in her twenties or thirties in good health and CMV-seronegative. J is TRBJ1-3 and V is TRBV28, with a weak D call TRBD1 (6 bases). The sample taken for sequencing was PBMCs. The CDR3 region has the DNA TGTGCCAGCAGGGGGGCCAGGGTGTCCATGGGAAACACCATATATTTT. Its translation: CASRGARVSMGNTIYF.